This T cell receptor (beta chain) was recovered during a study of blood T cell repertoires in COVID-19 (dated by TCRdb to the early 2020s). In the study overall: Samples from collaborators originated in the United States, Italy and Spain and spanned both the acute and convalescent phases of COVID-19. The samples were drawn from the first 160 participants of the ongoing ImmuneRACE study and from 1,254 subjects provided by 6 global collaborators. The dataset comprised deeply sampled blood TCRbeta repertoires from subjects exposed to, actively infected with, or recovered from COVID-19. HLA class I and class II types, where available, came from metadata supplied by the sample provider rather than from assay-based typing. The material from the prospective study consisted of cDNA or gDNA derived from T cells, B-cell-depleted T cells, or PBMCs. The sample metadata nearly always contained a de-identified subject ID, COVID-19 status, age in years and sex. The repertoires were made available in a free public database intended to serve as a resource for research on the immune response to SARS-CoV-2.

TCRbeta CDR3 regions were amplified from genomic DNA using the immunoSEQ Assay, a bias-controlled multiplex PCR. In the authors' own workflow: The number of nucleated cells in each sample was estimated by amplification of reference gene primers within the assay. To quantify the absolute abundance of each unique TCRbeta CDR3 rearrangement, sequence reads were collapsed and filtered. For each sample, productive Simpson clonality was calculated as the square root of Simpson's diversity index over productive rearrangements. Imported from immuneACCESS, the table was reduced by TCRdb to in-frame sequences with V and J called. These copies leave out some clones; in studies compared against another copy, an unresolved V gene accounts for under half, and the cause of the remainder is not known. V and J calls and clone size are as listed in that table; D and trimming were resolved from the DNA. The sample table shows 48,000 or so clones, and 85% to 90% are seen once. The top ten clones comprise around 2.6% of the sample.

Measured from the cysteine to the phenylalanine, the CDR3 is 15 residues long. Just CDR3 DNA is preserved here, 45 bases in frame from base 1. Relative to germline, V is missing 0 bases and J is missing 3 bases, with 5 bases of the junction outside any gene match. The germline V gene gives CDR1 as MNHNS and CDR2 as SASEGT. One collaborating source in Seattle enrolled patients during active infection and followed them longitudinally through the course of disease. Collaborating institutions collected whole blood in K2EDTA tubes following their own protocols. For TCRbeta analysis, collaborators shipped samples as frozen whole blood, isolated PBMCs, or DNA extracted from either of those sample types. This clone was seen a single time. Its antigen target is currently unknown. Base qualities were left out, and no much larger clone turns up one base away. What the authors observed across the whole study: How much clinical and demographic metadata was included differed by source and by participant, and the metadata was provided uncurated.

Recombination connected TRBV6-1 to TRBJ2-7, with 7 bases matching TRBD2. Sequencing was performed on peripheral blood. The receptor was isolated from a woman at least 80 years old with COVID-19, enrolled during active disease. The DNA sequence is as follows: TGTGCCAGCAGTGAAGCTGGTGGGGGGGACTACGAGCAGTACTTC. Translated, it gives CASSEAGGGDYEQYF.